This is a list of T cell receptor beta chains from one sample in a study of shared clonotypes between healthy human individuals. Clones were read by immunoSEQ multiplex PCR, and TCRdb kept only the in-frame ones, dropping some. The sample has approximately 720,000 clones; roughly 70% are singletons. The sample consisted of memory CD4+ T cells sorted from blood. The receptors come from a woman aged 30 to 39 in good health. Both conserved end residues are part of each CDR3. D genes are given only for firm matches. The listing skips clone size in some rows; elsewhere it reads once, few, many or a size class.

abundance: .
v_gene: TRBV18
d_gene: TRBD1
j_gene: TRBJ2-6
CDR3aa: CASSPRTGGSSGANVLTF
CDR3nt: TGTGCCAGCTCACCGAGGACAGGGGGCAGCTCTGGGGCCAACGTCCTGACTTTC

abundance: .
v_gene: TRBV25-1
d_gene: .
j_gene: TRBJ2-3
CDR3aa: CASSRLATDTQYF
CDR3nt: TGTGCCAGCAGTAGGCTGGCGACAGATACGCAGTATTTT

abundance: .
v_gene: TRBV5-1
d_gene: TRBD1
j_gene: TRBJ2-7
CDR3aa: CASSGQGRGYEQYF
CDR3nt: TGCGCCAGCAGCGGACAGGGAAGAGGCTACGAGCAGTACTTC

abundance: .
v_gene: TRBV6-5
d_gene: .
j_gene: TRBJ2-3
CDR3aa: CASSYSWAGGADTQYF
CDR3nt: TGTGCCAGCAGTTACTCATGGGCCGGAGGAGCCGATACGCAGTATTTT

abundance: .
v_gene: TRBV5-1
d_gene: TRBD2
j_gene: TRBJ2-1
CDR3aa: CASSQLAGGSNEQFF
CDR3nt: TGCGCCAGCAGCCAACTAGCGGGAGGGAGTAATGAGCAGTTCTTC

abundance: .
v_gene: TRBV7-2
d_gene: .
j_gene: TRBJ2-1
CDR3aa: CASSARGDNEQFF
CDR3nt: TGTGCCAGCAGCGCCCGAGGGGACAATGAGCAGTTCTTC

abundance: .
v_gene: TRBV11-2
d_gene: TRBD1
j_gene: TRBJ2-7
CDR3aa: CASSPRDRGTYEQYF
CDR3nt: TGTGCCAGCAGCCCGCGGGACAGGGGAACCTACGAGCAGTACTTC

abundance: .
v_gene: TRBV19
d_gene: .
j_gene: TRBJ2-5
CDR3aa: CASSIVYKETQYF
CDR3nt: TGTGCCAGTAGTATAGTGTACAAAGAGACCCAGTACTTC

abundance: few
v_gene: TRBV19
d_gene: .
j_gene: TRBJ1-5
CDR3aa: CASKIGQLNQPQHF
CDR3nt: TGTGCCAGTAAAATAGGACAGTTGAATCAGCCCCAGCATTTT

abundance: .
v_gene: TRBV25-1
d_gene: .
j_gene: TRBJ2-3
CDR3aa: CASSDTFLGEADTQYF
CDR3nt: TGTGCCAGCAGTGACACCTTTTTGGGGGAGGCAGATACGCAGTATTTT

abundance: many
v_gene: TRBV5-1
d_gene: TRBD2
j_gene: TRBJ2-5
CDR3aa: CASSQGLAGGLETQYF
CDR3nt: TGCGCCAGCAGCCAAGGACTAGCGGGAGGTCTAGAGACCCAGTACTTC

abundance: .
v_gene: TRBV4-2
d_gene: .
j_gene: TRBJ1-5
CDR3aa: CASSQERGSNQPQHF
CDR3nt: TGTGCCAGCAGCCAAGAGAGGGGTAGCAATCAGCCCCAGCATTTT

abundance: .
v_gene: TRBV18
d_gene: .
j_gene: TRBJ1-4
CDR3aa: CASSPPGIGEKLFF
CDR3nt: TGTGCCAGCTCACCACCGGGGATCGGTGAAAAACTGTTTTTT

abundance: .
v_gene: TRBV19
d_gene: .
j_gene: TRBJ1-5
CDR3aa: CASSIGPNQPQHF
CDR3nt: TGTGCCAGTAGTATCGGCCCCAATCAGCCCCAGCATTTT

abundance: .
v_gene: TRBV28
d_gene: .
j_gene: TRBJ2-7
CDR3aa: CASSLRLQAEQYF
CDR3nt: TGTGCCAGCAGTTTAAGACTACAGGCCGAGCAGTACTTC

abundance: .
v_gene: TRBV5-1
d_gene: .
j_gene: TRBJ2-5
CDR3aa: CASSPLYQETQYF
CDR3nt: TGCGCCAGCAGCCCGTTGTACCAAGAGACCCAGTACTTC

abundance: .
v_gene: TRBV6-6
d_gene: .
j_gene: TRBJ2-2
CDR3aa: CASSYRGDGELFF
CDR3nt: TGTGCCAGCAGTTACCGGGGAGACGGGGAGCTGTTTTTT

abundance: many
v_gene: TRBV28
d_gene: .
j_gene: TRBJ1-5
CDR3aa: CASNWMNQPQHF
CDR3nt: TGTGCCAGCAACTGGATGAATCAGCCCCAGCATTTT

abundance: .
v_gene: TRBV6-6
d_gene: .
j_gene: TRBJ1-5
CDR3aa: CASSSGRINQPQHF
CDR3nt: TGTGCCAGCAGTTCGGGACGGATCAATCAGCCCCAGCATTTT

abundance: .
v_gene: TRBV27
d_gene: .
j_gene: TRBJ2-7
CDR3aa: CASSLKRATYEQYF
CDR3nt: TGTGCCAGCAGTTTAAAGCGGGCCACCTACGAGCAGTACTTC

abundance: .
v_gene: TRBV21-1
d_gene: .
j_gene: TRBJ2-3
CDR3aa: CASSLPGTSTDTQYF
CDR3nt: TGTGCCAGCAGCCTGCCCGGGACTAGCACAGATACGCAGTATTTT

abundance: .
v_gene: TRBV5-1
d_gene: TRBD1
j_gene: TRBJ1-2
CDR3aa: CASSQEEGGSYGYTF
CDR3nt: TGCGCCAGCAGCCAAGAAGAAGGGGGCTCCTATGGCTACACCTTC

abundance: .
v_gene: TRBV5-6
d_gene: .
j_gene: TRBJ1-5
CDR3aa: CASSYRGPNQPQHF
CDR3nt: TGTGCCAGCAGTTACCGGGGCCCTAATCAGCCCCAGCATTTT

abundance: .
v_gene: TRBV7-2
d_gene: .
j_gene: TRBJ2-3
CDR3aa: CASSLVLADTQYF
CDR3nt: TGTGCCAGCAGCTTAGTGTTAGCGGATACGCAGTATTTT

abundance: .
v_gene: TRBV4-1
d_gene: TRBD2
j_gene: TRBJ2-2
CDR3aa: CASRPRTSENTGELFF
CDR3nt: TGCGCCAGCAGACCCAGGACTAGCGAGAACACCGGGGAGCTGTTTTTT

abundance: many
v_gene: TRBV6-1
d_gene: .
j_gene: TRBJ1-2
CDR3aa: CASRQDTEYYGYTF
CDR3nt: TGTGCCAGCAGGCAGGATACAGAATACTATGGCTACACCTTC

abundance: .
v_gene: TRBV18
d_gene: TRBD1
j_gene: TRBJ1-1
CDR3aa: CASSLLPGQGAQDTEAFF
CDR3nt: TGTGCCAGCTCACTCCTCCCGGGACAGGGGGCGCAGGACACTGAAGCTTTCTTT